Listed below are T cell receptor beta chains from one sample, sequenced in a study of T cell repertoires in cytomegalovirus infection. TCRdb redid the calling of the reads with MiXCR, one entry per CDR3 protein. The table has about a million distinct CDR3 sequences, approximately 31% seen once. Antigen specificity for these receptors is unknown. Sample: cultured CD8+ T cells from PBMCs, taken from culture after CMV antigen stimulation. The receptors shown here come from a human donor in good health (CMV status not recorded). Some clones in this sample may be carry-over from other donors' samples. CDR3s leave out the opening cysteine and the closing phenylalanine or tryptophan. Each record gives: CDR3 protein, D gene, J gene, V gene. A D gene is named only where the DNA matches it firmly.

CDR3: ASRTGKYQETQY
D: NA
J: TRBJ2-5
V: TRBV2

CDR3: ASSQEGGVGANTEAF
D: NA
J: TRBJ1-1
V: TRBV4-3

CDR3: ASSLKGQGIVEAF
D: TRBD1
J: TRBJ1-1
V: TRBV7-6

CDR3: ASSPEGLESTDTQY
D: NA
J: TRBJ2-3
V: TRBV11-2

CDR3: ASSESGGIYNSPLH
D: NA
J: TRBJ1-6
V: TRBV6-1

CDR3: ASSEVGGHGEAF
D: NA
J: TRBJ1-1
V: TRBV6-1

CDR3: ASSFGAGGQETQY
D: TRBD2
J: TRBJ2-5
V: TRBV28

CDR3: SVLGGLTGVSTDTQY
D: NA
J: TRBJ2-3
V: TRBV29-1

CDR3: ASSRPTATNEKLL
D: NA
J: TRBJ1-4
V: TRBV7-6

CDR3: ASSPWGSTGNTIY
D: NA
J: TRBJ1-3
V: TRBV18

CDR3: ASIGLAGGPYNEQF
D: TRBD2
J: TRBJ2-1
V: TRBV6-1